The T cell receptor (beta chain) described here comes from a study of Ad26.COV2.S vaccination and SARS-CoV-2 variants. Treatment described: over 15 received Ad26.COV2.S at low or high dose, single or two shots; 5 received placebo; per-sample allocation not given. Samples analyzed were those drawn on day 63 after the first vaccine or placebo injection. This CDR3 is built from 9 residues. The germline CDR1 and CDR2 sequences are SGHRS and YFSETQ. V was trimmed by 4 bases and J by 5 bases, leaving 0 bases between them. Sequencing used immunoSEQ multiplex PCR; TCRdb keeps in-frame clones, though not all of them. The sample includes over 350,000 clones, roughly nine tenths of them seen just once.

The rearrangement links TRBV5-1 to TRBJ2-5; no clear D gene. The sequencing here drew on peripheral blood, taken in a trial of Ad26.COV2.S vaccine versus placebo. The clonotype was recovered from a person aged 18 to 59 who received the Ad26.COV2.S COVID-19 vaccine or a placebo. In nucleotides, the CDR3 is TGCGCCAGCAGCGAGACCCAGTACTTC. It yields the protein CASSETQYF.